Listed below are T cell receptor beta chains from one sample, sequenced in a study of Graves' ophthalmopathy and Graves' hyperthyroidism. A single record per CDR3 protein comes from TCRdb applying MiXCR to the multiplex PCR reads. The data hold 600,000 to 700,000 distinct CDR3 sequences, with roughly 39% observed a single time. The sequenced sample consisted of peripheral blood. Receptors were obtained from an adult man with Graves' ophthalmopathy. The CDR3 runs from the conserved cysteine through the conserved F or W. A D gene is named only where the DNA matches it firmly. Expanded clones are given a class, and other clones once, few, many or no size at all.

cdr3_nt: TGCGCCAGCAGCCAAGATCTAGCCTCTGGGGCCAGCGTCCTGACTTTC
cdr3_aa: CASSQDLASGASVLTF
v_call: TRBV4-3
j_call: TRBJ2-6
d_call: .
clone_size: .

cdr3_nt: TGTGCCAGCAGCTTAAATGCAGGCCCTGGAAACACCATATATTTT
cdr3_aa: CASSLNAGPGNTIYF
v_call: TRBV7-3
j_call: TRBJ1-3
d_call: .
clone_size: many

cdr3_nt: TGTGCCAGCAGTCAGCTACACTACGAGCAGTACTTC
cdr3_aa: CASSQLHYEQYF
v_call: TRBV2
j_call: TRBJ2-7
d_call: .
clone_size: many

cdr3_nt: TGTGCCAGCATAAATTCAGGGAAGAGTGAAAAACTGTTTTTT
cdr3_aa: CASINSGKSEKLFF
v_call: TRBV6-5
j_call: TRBJ1-4
d_call: .
clone_size: .

cdr3_nt: TGCGCCAGCAGCCAAGATTGGCCCGACGGGACCCAGTACTTC
cdr3_aa: CASSQDWPDGTQYF
v_call: TRBV4-1
j_call: TRBJ2-5
d_call: .
clone_size: .

cdr3_nt: TGTGCCAGCAGCGCGCGCGGGGGGGCTTTTTACGAGCAGTACTTC
cdr3_aa: CASSARGGAFYEQYF
v_call: TRBV7-9
j_call: TRBJ2-7
d_call: TRBD2
clone_size: .

cdr3_nt: TGTGCCAGCAGCTCCATCCCTAGCGGGGGACCCTACAATGAGCAGTTCTTC
cdr3_aa: CASSSIPSGGPYNEQFF
v_call: TRBV7-9
j_call: TRBJ2-1
d_call: TRBD2
clone_size: .

cdr3_nt: TGCGCCAGCAGTCAGGGGCTGTTTTTT
cdr3_aa: CASSQGLFF
v_call: TRBV7-2
j_call: TRBJ2-2
d_call: .
clone_size: .

cdr3_nt: TGTGCCAGCAGTGAAGTGAGAGGAAACAATCAGCCCCAGCATTTT
cdr3_aa: CASSEVRGNNQPQHF
v_call: TRBV2
j_call: TRBJ1-5
d_call: .
clone_size: many

cdr3_nt: TGTGCCAGCAGCTCAGCGGCGGGACAGCCCCAGCATTTT
cdr3_aa: CASSSAAGQPQHF
v_call: TRBV7-2
j_call: TRBJ1-5
d_call: .
clone_size: .

cdr3_nt: TGCGCCAGCAGCCAAGCCGGGCAGGGAACCTATGGCTACACCTTC
cdr3_aa: CASSQAGQGTYGYTF
v_call: TRBV4-1
j_call: TRBJ1-2
d_call: .
clone_size: many

cdr3_nt: TGTGCCAGTAGTGACTACCGGGACTGGGAGGGACCCCAGCATTTT
cdr3_aa: CASSDYRDWEGPQHF
v_call: TRBV19
j_call: TRBJ1-5
d_call: .
clone_size: many

cdr3_nt: TGTGCCTGGAGTGGGGACGATCAAGAGACCCAGTACTTC
cdr3_aa: CAWSGDDQETQYF
v_call: TRBV30
j_call: TRBJ2-5
d_call: .
clone_size: .

cdr3_nt: TGTGCCAGCAGTTCGATAAACACCGGGGAGCTGTTTTTT
cdr3_aa: CASSSINTGELFF
v_call: TRBV12-3/TRBV12-4
j_call: TRBJ2-2
d_call: .
clone_size: few

cdr3_nt: TGTGCCAGCTCACCCCGGTGGGGGGAAGAGACCCAGTACTTC
cdr3_aa: CASSPRWGEETQYF
v_call: TRBV18
j_call: TRBJ2-5
d_call: .
clone_size: .